Sequencing of this T cell receptor (beta chain) was carried out in a study of T cells in Graves' hyperthyroidism and ophthalmopathy (dated by TCRdb to the late 2010s). Turning to the overall study: Peripheral blood was sampled at the time of initial diagnosis, prior to any treatment. To identify distinguishing TCR V-J signatures, a discovery cohort of about 100 patients was used, comprising 40 to 45 with Graves' ophthalmopathy and approximately 57 with stable Graves' hyperthyroidism. Prospective prediction of ophthalmopathy was tested in an independent validation cohort of 18 to 20 hyperthyroidism patients and approximately 17 patients who later progressed to ophthalmopathy. For training and testing, the 100 or so patients in the discovery cohort were randomly divided in a 7:3 ratio. The study also compared thyroid tissue and blood T-cell repertoires from about six Graves' hyperthyroidism patients. Once sampling was done, hyperthyroidism patients were given methimazole at a starting dose of 30 mg daily, whereas ophthalmopathy patients were given high-dose intravenous methylprednisolone. The paper reports TCR Vbeta CDR3 sequencing of approximately 140 peripheral blood samples: around 45 ophthalmopathy, some 80 hyperthyroidism and approximately 17 progressor patients.

Stable Graves' hyperthyroidism was defined as no progression to ophthalmopathy during 18 months of follow-up. Hyperthyroidism patients were aged 18 to 65 years and newly diagnosed, with disease duration of less than 2 months. Exclusion was applied to patients with uncontrolled infections, other autoimmune diseases, pregnancy or lactation. Diagnoses relied on clinical symptoms, serum thyroxine and TRAb, thyroid ultrasound and orbital computed tomography. PBMCs were isolated from more than 9 ml of fresh peripheral blood by Ficoll-Paque density gradient centrifugation. Total RNA was extracted using Trizol reagent, and RNA quality was assessed on an Agilent 2100 Bioanalyzer. The TCR beta CDR3 regions were amplified from the RNA transcripts. For the first round of RT-PCR on the TCR CDR3, the HTBI primer set was used together with the Qiagen OneStep RT-PCR kit. A second multiplex PCR round built the libraries, followed by size selection and purification. Paired-end sequencing of the libraries was performed with 100 bp reads on an Illumina HiSeq2000. Under the source paper's analysis protocol: SOAPnuke was used to process the raw data, throwing out any read that contained adapters or uncalled bases, had a mean Phred below 15, or lacked an exact constant-primer or identifier match. COPE v1.2.5 was used to merge the high-quality paired reads, and each unique nucleotide sequence was defined as a clonotype. MiTCR v1.1 was used to align the clonotypes against IMGT TRBV, TRBD and TRBJ reference segments. The analysis was restricted to V-J combinations with a frequency above 0.0001, which together covered 99.2% of the repertoires. The TCS score was defined as the ratio of F50 (clonal expansion) to E x V (chaos), calculated using BLOSUM62-based TCRdist between CDR3 peptides within each V-J. Welch's t-statistics and random forest reduced fewer than 600 V-J features to about 12, which were used in a naive Bayes classifier (R e1071). The similarity between thyroid and blood repertoires was quantified using the Morisita-Horn index. The public sequencing data were trimmed at Q25 with fastp and processed into clonotypes with MiXCR by TCRdb, which kept only in-frame beta chains. Each record represents a unique CDR3 protein, reported with the most common genes and DNA among its rows. For this entry, the V and J calls and clone size follow TCRdb and not the study's own pipeline. This sample is represented by about 680,000 distinct CDR3 sequences; around a third of them were singletons. Around 29% of the sample is in the top ten clones.

There are 14 amino acids in the CDR3, from cysteine to phenylalanine inclusive. CDR3 DNA only is kept here, 42 bases in frame from base 1. Trimming removed 4 bases from V and 6 bases from J, leaving 13 bases between the germline ends. From a lookup of the germline V gene, CDR1 and CDR2 are MNHNS and SASEGT. About this clonotype: What this receptor recognizes is not known. One base away there is no much larger clone; base qualities are not given.

The paper as a whole reports these results and caveats: A 13 V-J signature model separated ophthalmopathy from stable hyperthyroidism, with approximately 87% sensitivity and 81.08% specificity in cross-validation and 80%/75% in testing. In validation, the model predicted progression to ophthalmopathy with about 71% sensitivity and 72% to 85% specificity, a median of approximately 6.5 months before onset. Most expanded thyroid clonotypes (frequency above 0.001) were also detected in blood, suggesting blood repertoires may reflect thyroid immune responses. No statistical method was used to fix the sample size in advance, and group allocation was not hidden from the investigators.

Specimen: blood. The sequence joins TRBV6-1 to TRBJ1-3; the D gene lacks a confident call. This receptor was identified in a woman aged 40 to 49 with Graves' hyperthyroidism. The encoded CDR3 is CASSGGFGENTIYF. The DNA sequence follows: TGTGCCAGCAGTGGCGGGTTTGGGGAAAACACCATATATTTT.